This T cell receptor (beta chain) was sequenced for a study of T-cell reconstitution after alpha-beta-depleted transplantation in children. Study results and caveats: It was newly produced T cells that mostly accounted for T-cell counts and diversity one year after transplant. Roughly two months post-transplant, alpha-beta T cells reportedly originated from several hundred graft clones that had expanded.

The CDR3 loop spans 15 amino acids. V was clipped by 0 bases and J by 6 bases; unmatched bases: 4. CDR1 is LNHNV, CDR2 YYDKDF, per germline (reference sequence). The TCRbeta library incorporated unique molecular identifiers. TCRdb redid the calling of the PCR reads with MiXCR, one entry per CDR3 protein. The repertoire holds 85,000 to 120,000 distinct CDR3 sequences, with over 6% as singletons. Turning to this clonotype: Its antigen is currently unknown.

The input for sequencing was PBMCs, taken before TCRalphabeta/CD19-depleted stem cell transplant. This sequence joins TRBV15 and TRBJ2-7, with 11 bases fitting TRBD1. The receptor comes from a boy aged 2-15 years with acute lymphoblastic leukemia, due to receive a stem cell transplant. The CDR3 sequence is CATSRDQGTGGEQYF. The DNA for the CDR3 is TGTGCCACCAGCAGAGATCAAGGGACAGGGGGCGAGCAGTACTTC.